What follows describes a single T cell receptor beta chain. The data were taken from a study of CD8 T cells in Susac syndrome. Random hexamers were used to reverse transcribe the RNA input (about 0.5 to 1 ug). TCRdb passed the immunoSEQ multiplex PCR reads through MiXCR, listing each CDR3 protein once. The data show about 280,000 distinct CDR3 sequences, about 88% seen once. The germline V gene encodes CDR1 MNHNY and CDR2 SVGAGI (reference sequence). V shed 10 bases, J shed 1 base, and the junction held 10 bases outside the gene matches. CDR3 length equals 16 residues. This TCR was sampled from a human donor with multiple sclerosis. V usage is TRBV6-6 and J usage is TRBJ2-1; 10 bases agree with TRBD2. The sample consisted of CD8+ T cells from PBMCs. The CDR3 protein is CAIGSGRRVSYNEQFF. CDR3 DNA sequence: TGTGCCATCGGTAGCGGGAGGCGAGTGTCCTACAATGAGCAGTTCTTC.